Reported below is one T cell receptor beta chain. It was during active infection that Seattle patients were enrolled and then longitudinally followed. The entry originates in a study of blood T cell repertoires in COVID-19. At the level of the study: The cDNA or gDNA used as material had been derived from T cells, B-cell-depleted T cells, or PBMCs.

The CDR3 covers 13 residues. Germline V lookup: CDR1 SNHLY, CDR2 FYNNEI. V lost 10 bases to trimming and J lost 4 bases; unmatched junction nucleotides: 10. How the authors handled the data: By means of reference gene primer amplification, nucleated cell counts were estimated. The protocol was immunoSEQ multiplex PCR, while the TCRdb copy is restricted to in-frame clones and leaves out a portion. The V and J calls and clone size come from that table; D and trimming were worked out from the DNA. The sample lists more than 200,000 clones; under 90% were seen once. The sequence came from a man aged 50-59 years with COVID-19, enrolled during active disease. The rearrangement links TRBV2 to TRBJ2-7, with 7 bases lining up with TRBD1. The sample consisted of peripheral blood. CDR3 sequence: CATQRQGLYEQYF. CDR3 DNA: TGTGCCACCCAAAGACAGGGCCTGTACGAGCAGTACTTC. The full variable domain, in which reference TRBV2 and TRBJ2-7 provide the parts outside the CDR3, is EPEVTQTPSHQVTQMGQEVILRCVPISNHLYFYWYRQILGQKVEFLVSFYNNEISEKSEIFDDQFSVERPDGSNFTLKIRSTKLEDSAMYFCATQRQGLYEQYFGPGTRLTVT.